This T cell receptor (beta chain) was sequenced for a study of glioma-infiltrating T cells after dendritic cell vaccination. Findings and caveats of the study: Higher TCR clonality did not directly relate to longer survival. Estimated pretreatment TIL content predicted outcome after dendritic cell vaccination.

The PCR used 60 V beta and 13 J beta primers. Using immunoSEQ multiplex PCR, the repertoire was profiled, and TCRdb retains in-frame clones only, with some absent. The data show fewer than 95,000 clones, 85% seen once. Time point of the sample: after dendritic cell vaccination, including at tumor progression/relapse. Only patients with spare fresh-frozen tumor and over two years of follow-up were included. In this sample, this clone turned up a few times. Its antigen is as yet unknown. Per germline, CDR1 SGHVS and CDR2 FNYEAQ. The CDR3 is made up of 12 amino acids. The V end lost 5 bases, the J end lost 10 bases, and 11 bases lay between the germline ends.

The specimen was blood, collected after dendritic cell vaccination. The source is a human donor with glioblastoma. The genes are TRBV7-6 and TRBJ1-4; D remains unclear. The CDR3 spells CASSLTRGKLFF. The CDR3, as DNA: TGTGCCAGCAGCCTCACCCGGGGAAAACTGTTTTTT.